Detailed here is one TCR beta chain. What it recognizes is unknown. The data originate from a study of CD8 T cells in Susac syndrome. The wider study: Patients with Susac syndrome were, at the time of blood collection, therapy-naive, maintained on corticosteroids, or maintained on intravenous immunoglobulin alone. Overall study findings and caveats: Clonal expansion was missing from Susac syndrome CD4+ T cell repertoires.

The CDR3 is 11 residues long. Germline-derived CDR1 and CDR2 are KGHDR and SFDVKD. V was shortened by 10 bases and J by 6 bases, with 11 bases between the two germline ends. It was with random hexamers that roughly 0.45 to 1 ug RNA was reverse transcribed. A single record per CDR3 protein comes from TCRdb applying MiXCR to the immunoSEQ multiplex PCR reads. The data hold around 190,000 distinct CDR3 sequences, with roughly 92% observed a single time. Negative isolation was used for CD8+ and CD4+ T cells and FACS enrichment for TEMRA cells. The chain employs TRBV24-1 and TRBJ1-2; perhaps TRBD1 as D (6 bases). The receptor was isolated from a human donor with Susac syndrome. Source material: CD4+ T cells from PBMCs. CDR3 region: CATSGGHGYTF. CDR3 coding DNA: TGTGCCACGTCGGGGGGGCATGGCTACACCTTC.